Listed below are T cell receptor beta chains from one sample, sequenced in a study of shared clonotypes between healthy human individuals. Libraries were prepared by immunoSEQ multiplex PCR; TCRdb keeps only in-frame clonotypes and omits some of them. The table lists some 1,100,000 clones, approximately 80% of them singletons. Sequenced input: memory CD4+ T cells from PBMCs. These TCRs come from a man aged 18 to 30 in good health. Some clones in this sample may be carry-over from other donors' samples. Each CDR3 is given without its conserved first and last residue.

V gene	J gene	CDR3 protein
TRBV27	TRBJ1-2	ASSLSINVLTREGYT
TRBV30	TRBJ2-7	AYGGGSYEQY
TRBV5-1	TRBJ1-1	ASSSQLRVDTEAF
TRBV18	TRBJ2-4	ASSPLAGGGRAKNIQY
TRBV5-1	TRBJ2-5	ASSLARTSGRVETQY
TRBV18	TRBJ1-1	ASSPPQGVHTEAF
TRBV11-2	TRBJ2-7	ASSFRGNGLPYEQY
TRBV28	TRBJ1-2	ASTIDRDYGYT
TRBV4-1	TRBJ2-7	ASSRHNTGPYEQY
TRBV2	TRBJ2-1	ASEGGPNEQF
TRBV20-1	TRBJ2-4	SATSLFSY
TRBV11-2	TRBJ2-1	ASSLEESMKQF
TRBV28	TRBJ2-1	ASSRSWGARHEQF
TRBV5-1	TRBJ1-4	ASSPGPEEKLF
TRBV20-1	TRBJ1-5	SAKGNQPQH
TRBV9	TRBJ2-3	ASSPRRQGGTDTQY
TRBV5-1	TRBJ2-1	ASSLGGASFTYNEQF
TRBV5-4	TRBJ2-7	ASSLQGQRRYEQY
TRBV5-1	TRBJ1-4	ASSPGTVNEKLF
TRBV5-1	TRBJ2-5	ASKRAIQETQY
TRBV2	TRBJ2-1	AGGLAGGVYNEQF
TRBV5-1	TRBJ2-5	ASSWDGQNLETQY
TRBV14	TRBJ2-5	ASSLVAAIPQETQY
TRBV11-2	TRBJ2-2	ASSLPENTGELF
TRBV28	TRBJ1-1	ASTRDRGVTEAF
TRBV10-3	TRBJ1-5	AISESTVDQPQH
TRBV6-6	TRBJ2-5	ASRPNTDALTQY
TRBV6-5	TRBJ2-7	ASRPRLANEQY
TRBV4-1	TRBJ2-7	ASSHVRDYEQY
TRBV5-4	TRBJ1-2	ASSPGQGLRGYT
TRBV7-2	TRBJ1-1	ASSPSRDSRAEAF
TRBV5-1	TRBJ2-1	ASSLRLAGVRSEQF
TRBV4-3	TRBJ2-7	ASSPQLAGGTGEQY
TRBV4-2	TRBJ2-4	ASSQEGPGTGDRNIQY
TRBV2	TRBJ2-2	ASKDSLNTGELF
TRBV7-8	TRBJ2-5	ASRPLDRQETQY
TRBV7-9	TRBJ1-2	ASSPGTFDGYT
TRBV29-1	TRBJ1-2	SAKTSDYGYT
TRBV5-4	TRBJ2-5	ASSLGWVGQYNQETQY
TRBV7-2	TRBJ2-3	ASSLVGTSGLSTDTQY
TRBV4-1	TRBJ2-3	ASSHPGQGIADTQY
TRBV5-1	TRBJ2-3	ASSPAGREGTDTQY
TRBV28	TRBJ1-1	ASSLVTGRNTEAF
TRBV6-5	TRBJ2-5	ASSYSEAGQETQY
TRBV28	TRBJ1-3	ASSLGSSGNTIY
TRBV6-5	TRBJ2-4	ASSSTGENIQY
TRBV28	TRBJ2-3	ASSVDYQGGDTQY
TRBV2	TRBJ2-7	ASRQGQQTYEQY
TRBV6-5	TRBJ2-7	ASGGVSYEQY
TRBV4-2	TRBJ2-7	ASSQDVESEQY
TRBV7-2	TRBJ2-5	ASSPNVAGGTQY
TRBV6-4	TRBJ1-5	ASSDRDTAPFHPQH
TRBV7-9	TRBJ2-5	ASSLGPGWETQY
TRBV9	TRBJ2-7	ASSDPGHLYEQY
TRBV11-2	TRBJ2-3	ASSLGVYSGGTDTQY
TRBV10-3	TRBJ2-5	AISGTSGAQY
TRBV28	TRBJ1-2	ASSPSNYGYT
TRBV9	TRBJ2-7	ASSVAGDNYEQY
TRBV5-4	TRBJ2-3	ASSWDYSTDTQY